The next 5 T cell receptor beta chains were all read from a single sample in a study of type 1 and type 2 diabetes patients (dated by TCRdb to 2016 to 2017). The sequencing machine was an Illumina MiSeq. Genomic DNA from sorted T cell subsets was used as template for TCRbeta CDR3 amplification. The TCRbeta CDR3 region was amplified by multiplex PCR using 30 forward and 13 reverse primers. TCRdb reanalyzed the raw reads on its own, using fastp at Q25 for trimming and MiXCR for clone calling, and kept in-frame beta chains. Identical CDR3 proteins give one entry, which carries the most common genes and DNA. The sample data list around 300,000 distinct CDR3 sequences, and around 50% of these were observed just once. The ten largest clones add up to roughly an eighth of the sample. The specimen sequenced was peripheral blood mononuclear cells (PBMCs). These receptors were taken from a man between 18 and 35 years old with type 2 diabetes.

This clonotype was recorded once. The chain couples TRBV2 to TRBJ2-2, with D possibly being TRBD1 or TRBD2 (7 bases each). Germline V gene sequence: CDR1 SNHLY, CDR2 FYNNEI. V was cut by 6 bases and J by 6 bases, with 11 bases left in between. The CDR3 has 13 residues. CDR3 DNA: TGTGCCAGCAGGACAGGGAGGGCCGGGGAGCTGTTTTTT. Translating gives CASRTGRAGELFF.

The chain combines TRBV19 with TRBJ1-2; D is ambiguous. The CDR3 is 15 amino acids. V lost 3 bases to trimming and J lost 3 bases, with 14 bases between them. The V gene's germline CDR1 is LNHDA and CDR2 SQIVND (reference sequence). The CDR3 is CASSISGIGDYGYTF. The CDR3, as DNA: TGTGCCAGTAGTATTTCGGGCATTGGGGACTATGGCTACACCTTC.

V is TRBV29-1 and J is TRBJ1-1; D remains ambiguous. Trimming removed 7 bases from V and 0 bases from J, with 3 bases in between. The CDR3 contains 10 residues. CDR1 and CDR2 (germline): SQVTM, ANQGSEA. DNA of the CDR3: TGCAGCGCTATGAACACTGAAGCTTTCTTT. Translated: CSAMNTEAFF.

This clonotype was found once. This rearrangement joins TRBV7-2 to TRBJ2-3; 9 bases are a match to TRBD1. The CDR3 contains 17 residues. In germline, CDR1 is SGHTA, CDR2 FQGNSA. Trimming cost V 6 bases and J 4 bases; bases outside gene matches: 14. The CDR3 loop reads CASSWLDRDRDSDTQYF. CDR3 sequence (DNA): TGTGCCAGCAGTTGGCTGGACCGGGACAGGGACTCAGATACGCAGTATTTT.

The genes are TRBV25-1 and TRBJ1-4; 7 bases match TRBD1. After removal of 1 base from V and 8 bases from J, the junction contained 7 bases not matched to a gene. The CDR3 is 15 amino acids. Per germline, CDR1 MGHDK and CDR2 SYGVNS. The DNA of the CDR3 is TGTGCCAGCAGTGAATGGGAGGGGGCTGGGGAAAAACTGTTTTTT. Protein product: CASSEWEGAGEKLFF. The full variable domain, in which reference TRBV25-1 and TRBJ1-4 provide the parts outside the CDR3, is EADIYQTPRYLVIGTGKKITLECSQTMGHDKMYWYQQDPGMELHLIHYSYGVNSTEKGDLSSESTVSRIRTEHFPLTLESARPSHTSQYLCASSEWEGAGEKLFFGSGTQLSVL.